Below, 22 T cell receptor beta chains from the same sample are listed, as sequenced in a study of blood T cell repertoires in COVID-19. TCRdb's table, derived via immunoSEQ multiplex PCR, lists solely in-frame clones and lacks some. Here the sample spans hundreds of thousands of clones, about 89% being singletons. Material for sequencing was PBMCs or T cells enriched from blood (not recorded which). Source of these receptors: a man aged 35-49 years who had recovered from COVID-19.

The count of this clone is one. DNA of the CDR3: TGCGCCAGCAGCCTAGCGGGAGACGGGCAAGAGACCCAGTACTTC. This gives the protein CASSLAGDGQETQYF. The chain uses TRBV5-1 and TRBJ2-5; 10 bases align to TRBD2. CDR1 and CDR2 from the germline V gene are SGHRS and YFSETQ. This CDR3 spans 15 amino acids. Trimming removed 4 bases from V and 2 bases from J; junction bases left unmatched: 5.

The chain links TRBV28 to TRBJ2-3, with D unclear. The CDR3 totals 14 residues. The V end lost 5 bases, the J end lost 1 base, and 10 bases lay between the germline ends. Germline V lookup: CDR1 MDHEN, CDR2 SYDVKM. As DNA, the CDR3 is TGTGCCAGCAGTCCGTCGAGCGGCACAGATACGCAGTATTTT. Its translation is CASSPSSGTDTQYF.

This rearrangement joins TRBV2 to TRBJ2-3; 11 positions match TRBD2. J lost 1 base, V lost 5 bases, and 8 bases had no gene match. Germline CDR1 reads SNHLY; CDR2 reads FYNNEI. The CDR3 covers 17 residues. In DNA, the CDR3 is TGTGCCAGCAGTCAAAGTAAGACTAGCGGGGGCACAGATACGCAGTATTTT. It yields the protein CASSQSKTSGGTDTQYF.

This clone showed up just a few times. The gene calls are TRBV27 and TRBJ2-3, with D possibly matching TRBD2 (6 bases). CDR1 and CDR2 from the germline V gene are MNHEY and SMNVEV (reference sequence). V was shortened by 5 bases and J by 2 bases, with 17 bases between the two germline ends. The CDR3 is made up of 16 amino acids. CDR3 sequence reads: CASSPTIAAHTDTQYF. DNA for the CDR3: TGTGCCAGCAGTCCGACAATAGCGGCCCACACAGATACGCAGTATTTT.

This chain connects TRBV7-6 to TRBJ2-7; D may be TRBD2 (7 bases). V was pared by 5 bases and J by 2 bases, with 19 bases between. The CDR3 sequence is 16 residues long. Germline V gives CDR1 SGHVS, CDR2 FNYEAQ. CDR3 sequence reads: CASSPLVGGDTYEQYF. The DNA of the CDR3 is TGTGCCAGCAGCCCTCTGGTGGGGGGGGACACCTACGAGCAGTACTTC.

The V gene is TRBV3-1 (or the pseudogene TRBV3-2), the J gene TRBJ2-5; 12 bases map to TRBD2. The ends lost 4 bases at V and 1 base at J; junction bases unmatched: 4. The germline V gene encodes CDR1 LGHDT and CDR2 YNNKEL (reference sequence). The CDR3 has 16 amino acids. The DNA for the CDR3 is TGTGCCAGCAGCCCTATGACTAGCGGGGGCCAAGAGACCCAGTACTTC. It translates to CASSPMTSGGQETQYF.

This chain links TRBV21-1 with TRBJ2-5; the table's D call, TRBD1, was not checked against the DNA. TRBV21-1 is a recognized pseudogene. The CDR3 loop spans 17 amino acids. The CDR3 DNA sequence: TGTGCCAGCAGCAAATTCGTGACAGGGGGATACCAAGAGACCCAGTACTTC. Amino acids: CASSKFVTGGYQETQYF.

This chain joins TRBV3-1 (or the pseudogene TRBV3-2) and TRBJ2-5, with 12 bases aligning to TRBD2. V lost 4 bases to trimming and J lost 4 bases; unmatched junction nucleotides: 7. CDR1 is LGHDT and CDR2 is YNNKEL in the germline V gene (reference sequence). The CDR3 is 16 amino acids. The CDR3 region has the DNA TGTGCCAGCAGCCGCAGACTAGCGGGAGAAGTAGAGACCCAGTACTTC. This gives the protein CASSRRLAGEVETQYF.

This chain connects TRBV9 to TRBJ2-2; D gene uncertain. The CDR3 sequence is 17 residues long. Per germline, CDR1 SGDLS and CDR2 YYNGEE. Trimming shortened V by 3 bases and J by 4 bases, and 19 bases separated the two germline ends. The CDR3 protein is CASSAAWLTLGTGELFF. In DNA, the CDR3 is TGTGCCAGCAGCGCTGCCTGGCTAACCCTAGGCACCGGGGAGCTGTTTTTT.

The rearrangement uses TRBV29-1 and TRBJ2-1; 11 bases are a match to TRBD2. The CDR3 sequence is 16 residues long. CDR1 and CDR2 from the germline V gene are SQVTM and ANQGSEA. Losses at the gene ends were 7 bases for V and 3 bases for J; bases not matched to a gene: 11. CDR3 in DNA: TGCAGCGCGCCCATTCCCGGGACTAGCGGCTACAATGAGCAGTTCTTC. Amino acid sequence: CSAPIPGTSGYNEQFF.

The CDR3 here is CASSQRQGGNTEAFF. The CDR3, as DNA: TGCGCCAGCAGCCAGAGACAGGGAGGGAACACTGAAGCTTTCTTT. The V and J genes are TRBV4-3 and TRBJ1-1; 7 bases map to TRBD1. The CDR3 has 15 amino acids. Germline V gives CDR1 LGHNA, CDR2 YSLEER. V shed 3 bases, J shed 1 base, and the junction held 5 bases outside the gene matches.

This rearrangement joins TRBV7-9 to TRBJ2-7; 7 positions match TRBD1. The V segment lost 1 base and the J segment 3 bases; nucleotides outside the gene matches: 3. Germline-derived CDR1 and CDR2 are SEHNR and FQNEAQ (reference sequence). The CDR3 contains 14 residues. In DNA form, the CDR3 reads TGTGCCAGCAGCTTAGGGGGACAGTTCTACGAGCAGTACTTC. Protein product: CASSLGGQFYEQYF.

The J gene is TRBJ2-2, the V gene TRBV4-3; no clear D. The CDR3 covers 17 residues. CDR1 LGHNA and CDR2 YSLEER come from the germline V gene. V was clipped by 0 bases and J by 0 bases, with 11 bases between them. The CDR3 region is CASSQDRGYTNTGELFF. For the CDR3, the DNA is TGCGCCAGCAGCCAAGACCGCGGCTACACGAACACCGGGGAGCTGTTTTTT.

V is TRBV4-2 and J is TRBJ2-5; D unresolved. The V gene lost 3 bases and the J gene lost 1 base, with 6 bases spanning the gap. The germline V gene encodes CDR1 LGHNA and CDR2 YNFKEQ. The CDR3 spans 13 residues. The CDR3 loop is CASSHLVQETQYF. The CDR3 DNA sequence: TGTGCCAGCAGCCACCTCGTCCAAGAGACCCAGTACTTC.

The chain employs TRBV6-5 and TRBJ1-2; TRBD1 agrees at 8 bases. There are 15 residues in the CDR3. After removal of 0 bases from V and 6 bases from J, the junction contained 6 bases not matched to a gene. Germline V gene sequence: CDR1 MNHEY, CDR2 SVGAGI. The CDR3 DNA follows: TGTGCCAGCAGTTACTCTACCAGGGGGCTTGATGGCTACACCTTC. Amino acids: CASSYSTRGLDGYTF.

This clone came up once. The CDR3 loop is CASSPGKNGARTYEQYF. CDR3 nucleotides: TGTGCCAGCAGCCCTGGAAAAAACGGAGCTCGAACCTACGAGCAGTACTTC. This sequence joins TRBV11-2 and TRBJ2-7; no firm D call. Trimming removed 5 bases at V and 2 bases at J, with 22 bases between. CDR1 SGHAT and CDR2 FQNNGV come from the germline V gene. The CDR3 is 17 residues long.

This chain links TRBV7-3 with TRBJ2-3; 8 positions agree with TRBD2. After removal of 5 bases from V and 4 bases from J, the junction contained 8 bases not matched to a gene. Per germline, CDR1 SGHTA and CDR2 FQGTGA. This CDR3 contains 15 residues. CDR3 region: CASSRSAGRADTQYF. The CDR3 DNA reads as TGTGCCAGCAGCCGCTCCGCCGGGAGGGCAGATACGCAGTATTTT.

The chain uses TRBV2 and TRBJ1-3, with D tentatively TRBD1 (5 bases). Trimming cost V 0 bases and J 2 bases, with 11 bases left between them. This CDR3 region has 16 residues. CDR1 and CDR2 from the germline V gene are SNHLY and FYNNEI. The CDR3 loop reads CASSEAQAGTGNTIYF. Here the CDR3 DNA reads TGTGCCAGCAGTGAAGCGCAGGCAGGGACTGGAAACACCATATATTTT. Full variable domain (missing parts from reference TRBV2 and TRBJ1-3): EPEVTQTPSHQVTQMGQEVILRCVPISNHLYFYWYRQILGQKVEFLVSFYNNEISEKSEIFDDQFSVERPDGSNFTLKIRSTKLEDSAMYFCASSEAQAGTGNTIYFGEGSWLTVV.

The chain recombines TRBV5-1 with TRBJ1-1, with TRBD1 identical over 9 bases. From germline, CDR1 is SGHRS and CDR2 YFSETQ. The junction had 8 bases not matched to a gene; V was cut back by 4 bases and J by 1 base. The CDR3 is made up of 16 amino acids. CDR3 sequence: CASSLYYRGRNTEAFF. The CDR3 coding sequence is TGCGCCAGCAGCCTATATTACAGGGGGCGGAACACTGAAGCTTTCTTT.

The chain is built from TRBV6-1 and TRBJ1-5; 8 nucleotides agree with TRBD1. CDR1 is MNHNS, CDR2 SASEGT, per germline. The trim removed 4 bases at V and 0 bases at J, leaving 5 bases unmatched. The CDR3 is made up of 16 amino acids. Written as DNA, the CDR3 is TGTGCCAGCAGTGCCGGACAGGGAAATAGCAATCAGCCCCAGCATTTT. This translates into CASSAGQGNSNQPQHF.

V and J are TRBV12-3 or TRBV12-4 and TRBJ1-1; D unresolved. There are 13 residues in the CDR3. V gave up 6 bases and J gave up 4 bases, with 12 bases separating them. The CDR3 coding sequence is TGTGCCAGCAGCCTACAGCCCTCCACTGAAGCTTTCTTT. It yields the protein CASSLQPSTEAFF.

This chain uses TRBV18 with TRBJ1-4, with D possibly matching TRBD1 (6 bases). The V end lost 4 bases, the J end lost 3 bases, and 12 bases lay between the germline ends. Germline V gene sequence: CDR1 KGHSH, CDR2 LQKENI. The CDR3 loop spans 15 amino acids. The chain's CDR3 is CASSQTGTANEKLFF. DNA of the CDR3: TGTGCCAGCTCACAAACAGGGACGGCTAATGAAAAACTGTTTTTT.